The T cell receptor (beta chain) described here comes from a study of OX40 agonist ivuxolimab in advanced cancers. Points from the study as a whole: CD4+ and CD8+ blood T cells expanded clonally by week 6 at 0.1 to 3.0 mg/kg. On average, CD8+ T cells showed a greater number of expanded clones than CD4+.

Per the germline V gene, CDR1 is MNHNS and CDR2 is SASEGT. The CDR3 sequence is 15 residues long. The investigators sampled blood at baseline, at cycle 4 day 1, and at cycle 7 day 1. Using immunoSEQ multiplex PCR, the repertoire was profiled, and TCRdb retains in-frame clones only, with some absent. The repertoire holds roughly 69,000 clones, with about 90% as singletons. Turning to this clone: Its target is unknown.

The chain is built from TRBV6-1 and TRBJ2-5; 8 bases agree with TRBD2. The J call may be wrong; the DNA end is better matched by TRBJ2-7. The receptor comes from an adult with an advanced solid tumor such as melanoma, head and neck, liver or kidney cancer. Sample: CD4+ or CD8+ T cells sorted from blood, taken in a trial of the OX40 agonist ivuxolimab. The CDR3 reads CASSFRERESYEQYF. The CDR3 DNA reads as TGTGCCAGCAGTTTCCGTGAGCGGGAGTCCTACGAGCAGTACTTC.